This T cell receptor (beta chain) came from a study of T cell responses to AZD1222 COVID-19 vaccine. General study results and limits: Unmutated variant regions reportedly attract nearly half of all spike-specific TCRs. The CD4 TCRs associated with vaccination extended across spike and predominated at 160-218 and 743-854.

Produced via immunoSEQ multiplex PCR; TCRdb's table is partial and in-frame only. The sample contains under 150,000 clones, 91% of which appear only once. To note about this clone: Its antigen is undetermined.

The CDR3 has 16 amino acids. The V segment lost 2 bases and the J segment 6 bases; nucleotides outside the gene matches: 10. Germline V gene sequence: CDR1 LNHDA, CDR2 SQIVND (reference sequence). The origin of this receptor is an adult in good health. The source was peripheral blood, collected on day 0 of AZD1222 vaccination. The chain links TRBV19 to TRBJ1-5; 7 positions match TRBD1. CDR3 sequence: CASSIRRTGVGQPQHF. CDR3 in DNA: TGTGCCAGTAGTATAAGGAGAACAGGGGTTGGTCAGCCCCAGCATTTT. Based on the CDR3 plus reference TRBV19 and TRBJ1-5, the full variable domain is DGGITQSPKYLFRKEGQNVTLSCEQNLNHDAMYWYRQDPGQGLRLIYYSQIVNDFQKGDIAEGYSVSREKKESFPLTVTSAQKNPTAFYLCASSIRRTGVGQPQHFGDGTRLSIL.